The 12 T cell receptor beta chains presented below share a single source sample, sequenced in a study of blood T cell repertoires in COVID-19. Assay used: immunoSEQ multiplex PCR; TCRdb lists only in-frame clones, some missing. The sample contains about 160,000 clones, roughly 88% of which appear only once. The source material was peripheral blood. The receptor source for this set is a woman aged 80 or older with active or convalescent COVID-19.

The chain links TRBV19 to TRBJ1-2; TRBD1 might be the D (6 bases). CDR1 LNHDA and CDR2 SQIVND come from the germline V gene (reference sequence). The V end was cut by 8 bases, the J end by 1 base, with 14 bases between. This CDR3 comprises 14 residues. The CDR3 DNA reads TGTGCCAGTGGTGACAGGACTCTTAACTATGGCTACACCTTC. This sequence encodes CASGDRTLNYGYTF.

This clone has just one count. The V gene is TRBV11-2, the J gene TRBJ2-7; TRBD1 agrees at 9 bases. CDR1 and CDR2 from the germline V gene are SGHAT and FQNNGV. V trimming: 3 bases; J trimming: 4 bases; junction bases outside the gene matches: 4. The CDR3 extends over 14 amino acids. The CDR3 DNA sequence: TGTGCCAGCAGCTTCGACAGGGGGGGATACGAGCAGTACTTC. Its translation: CASSFDRGGYEQYF.

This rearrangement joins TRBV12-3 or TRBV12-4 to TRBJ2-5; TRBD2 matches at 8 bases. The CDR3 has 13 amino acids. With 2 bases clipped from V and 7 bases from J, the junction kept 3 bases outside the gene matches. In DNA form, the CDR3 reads TGTGCCAGCAGTTTACCGGGGGGGACGACCCAGTACTTC. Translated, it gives CASSLPGGTTQYF.

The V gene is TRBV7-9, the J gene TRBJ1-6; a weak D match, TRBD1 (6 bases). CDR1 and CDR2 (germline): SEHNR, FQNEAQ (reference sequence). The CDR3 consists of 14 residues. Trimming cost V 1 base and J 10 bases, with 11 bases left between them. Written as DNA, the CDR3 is TGTGCCAGCAGCTTAGGAGGGACATGGTCACCCCTCCACTTT. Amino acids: CASSLGGTWSPLHF.

The CDR3 nucleotides are TGTGCCAGCAGCGTTTCCGGGACAGGGGTCGAAGAGCAGTACTTC. It codes for CASSVSGTGVEEQYF. The chain is built from TRBV9 and TRBJ2-7; 10 bases line up with TRBD1. J gave up 7 bases and V 2 bases, and 9 bases lay outside the gene matches. This CDR3 has 15 residues. Germline CDR1 is SGDLS and CDR2 is YYNGEE.

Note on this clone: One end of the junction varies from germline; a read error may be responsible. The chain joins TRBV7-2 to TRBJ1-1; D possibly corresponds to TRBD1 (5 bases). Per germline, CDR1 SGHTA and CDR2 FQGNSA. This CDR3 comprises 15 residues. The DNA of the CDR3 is TGTGCCAGCACCTTAGGCGGGGCGGGGAACACTGAAGCTTTCTTT. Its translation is CASTLGGAGNTEAFF.

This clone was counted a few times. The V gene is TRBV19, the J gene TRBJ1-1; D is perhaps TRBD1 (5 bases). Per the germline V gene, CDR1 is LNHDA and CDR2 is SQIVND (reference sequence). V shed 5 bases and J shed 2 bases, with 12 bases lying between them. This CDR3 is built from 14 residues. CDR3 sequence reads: CASSPQGINTEAFF. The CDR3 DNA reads TGTGCCAGTAGTCCGCAGGGAATTAACACTGAAGCTTTCTTT.

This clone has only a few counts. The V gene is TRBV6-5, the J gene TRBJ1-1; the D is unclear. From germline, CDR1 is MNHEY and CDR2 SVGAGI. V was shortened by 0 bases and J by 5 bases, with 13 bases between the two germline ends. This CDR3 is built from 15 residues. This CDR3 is CASSYSILLGTEAFF. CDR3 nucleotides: TGTGCCAGCAGTTACTCGATCTTGCTCGGGACTGAAGCTTTCTTT.

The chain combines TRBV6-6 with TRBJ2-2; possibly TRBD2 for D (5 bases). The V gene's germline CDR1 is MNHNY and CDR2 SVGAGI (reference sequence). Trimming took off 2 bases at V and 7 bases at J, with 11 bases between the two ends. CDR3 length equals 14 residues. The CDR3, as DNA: TGTGCCAGCAGTTACAGGGAGAGTGTCGGGGAGCTGTTTTTT. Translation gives CASSYRESVGELFF.

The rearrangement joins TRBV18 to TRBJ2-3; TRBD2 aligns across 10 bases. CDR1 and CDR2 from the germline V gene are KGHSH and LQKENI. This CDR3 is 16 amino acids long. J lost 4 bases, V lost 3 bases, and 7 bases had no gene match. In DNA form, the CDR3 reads TGTGCCAGCTCACCCTTAAGCGGGGGGGCCTCAGATACGCAGTATTTT. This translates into CASSPLSGGASDTQYF.

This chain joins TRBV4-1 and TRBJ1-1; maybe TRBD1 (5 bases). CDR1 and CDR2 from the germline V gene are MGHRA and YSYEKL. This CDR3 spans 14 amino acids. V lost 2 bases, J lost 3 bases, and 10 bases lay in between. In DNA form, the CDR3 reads TGCGCCAGCAGCCAATGGGGGGTAGACACTGAAGCTTTCTTT. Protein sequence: CASSQWGVDTEAFF.

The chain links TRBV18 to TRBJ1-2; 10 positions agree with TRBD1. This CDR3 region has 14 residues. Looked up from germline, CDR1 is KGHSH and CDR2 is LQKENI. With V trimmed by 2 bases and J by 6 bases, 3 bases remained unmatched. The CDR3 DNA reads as TGTGCCAGCTCACCAAAGACAGGGGGCCATGGCTACACCTTC. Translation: CASSPKTGGHGYTF.